This is a list of T cell receptor beta chains from one sample in a study of blood T cell repertoires in COVID-19. TCRdb keeps only in-frame clones here, not all; method: immunoSEQ multiplex PCR. The sample includes 270,000 or so clones, about four fifths seen only once; the top ten take 8% to 9.5%. Sequenced sample: peripheral blood. These receptors all come from a woman in her 50s who had recovered from COVID-19. Both conserved end residues are part of each CDR3. A D gene is named only where the DNA matches it firmly. Clone size, where shown, is once, few, many, or a class for clones that have expanded.

J gene | V gene | clone size | D gene | CDR3 protein | CDR3 DNA
TRBJ1-1 | TRBV19 | . | . | CASKKGGNTEAFF | TGTGCCAGTAAGAAAGGCGGGAACACTGAAGCTTTCTTT
TRBJ2-1 | TRBV29-1 | . | TRBD1 | CSVVVTGGNEQFF | TGCAGCGTTGTGGTGACAGGGGGGAATGAGCAGTTCTTC
TRBJ2-7 | TRBV28 | . | . | CASSGSYHVRTYEQYF | TGTGCCAGCAGCGGGAGTTATCATGTGAGGACCTACGAGCAGTACTTC
TRBJ2-7 | TRBV7-2 | . | . | CASSSMERSSYEQYF | TGTGCCAGCAGCTCAATGGAGAGGAGCTCCTACGAGCAGTACTTC
TRBJ2-3 | TRBV19 | . | TRBD2 | CASSPYRAGGTRFPNTQYF | TGTGCCAGTAGCCCCTATCGGGCGGGAGGTACAAGATTTCCAAATACGCAGTATTTT
TRBJ2-3 | TRBV18 | . | TRBD2 | CASSPGLAGRKSTDTQYF | TGTGCCAGCTCACCCGGACTAGCGGGGAGAAAAAGCACAGATACGCAGTATTTT
TRBJ1-5 | TRBV6-5 | . | . | CASSRGGGPPQHF | TGTGCCAGCAGCCGCGGGGGGGGTCCGCCCCAGCATTTT
TRBJ2-2 | TRBV5-1 | . | . | CASSLVPGMNTGELFF | TGCGCCAGCAGCTTGGTTCCAGGGATGAACACCGGGGAGCTGTTTTTT
TRBJ2-1 | TRBV18 | . | TRBD2 | CASSPPQLAAYNEQFF | TGTGCCAGCTCACCACCTCAACTAGCGGCATACAATGAGCAGTTCTTC
TRBJ2-5 | TRBV29-1 | . | TRBD2 | CSAGPGTSGAETQYF | TGCAGCGCGGGGCCCGGGACTAGCGGGGCAGAGACCCAGTACTTC
TRBJ2-3 | TRBV2 | once | TRBD2 | CASRVTSGAAVTQYF | TGTGCCAGCAGGGTGACTAGCGGGGCCGCGGTTACGCAGTATTTT
TRBJ1-1 | TRBV28 | once | . | CASRSEEKAFF | TGTGCCAGCAGATCCGAGGAGAAAGCTTTCTTT
TRBJ1-3 | TRBV7-9 | few | . | CASSPSSRVPGNTIYF | TGTGCCAGCAGCCCGTCGTCCCGGGTCCCTGGAAACACCATATATTTT
TRBJ2-7 | TRBV11-2 | . | TRBD1 | CASSPGTGYYEQYF | TGTGCCAGCAGCCCCGGGACAGGTTACTACGAGCAGTACTTC
TRBJ2-2 | TRBV28 | . | . | CASRRYNTGELFF | TGTGCCAGCCGCAGATACAACACCGGGGAGCTGTTTTTT
TRBJ2-1 | TRBV2 | . | TRBD2 | CASSPSGGPLLYNEQFF | TGTGCCAGCAGCCCTAGCGGGGGACCCCTCCTATACAATGAGCAGTTCTTC
TRBJ1-4 | TRBV4-2 | . | . | CASSQEWAGVSEKLFF | TGTGCCAGCAGCCAAGAGTGGGCAGGGGTAAGCGAAAAACTGTTTTTT
TRBJ1-5 | TRBV28 | . | TRBD1 | CASSPTTGINQPQHF | TGTGCCAGCAGCCCGACGACAGGGATTAATCAGCCCCAGCATTTT
TRBJ1-2 | TRBV19 | . | . | CASSTHVGYGYTF | TGTGCCAGTAGTACCCATGTCGGGTATGGCTACACCTTC
TRBJ2-7 | TRBV11-3 | . | . | CASSLGTYTAEQYF | TGTGCCAGCAGCTTAGGGACTTACACTGCGGAGCAGTACTTC
TRBJ2-3 | TRBV6-5 | . | . | CASSPYTGNTDTQYF | TGTGCCAGCAGTCCTTACACAGGGAACACAGATACGCAGTATTTT
TRBJ2-7 | TRBV27 | . | . | CASSMRDRSSEQYF | TGTGCCAGCAGTATGAGGGATAGGTCCTCCGAGCAGTACTTC
TRBJ2-7 | TRBV4-3 | . | TRBD2 | CASSQDGSGGTEQYF | TGCGCCAGCAGCCAAGACGGAAGCGGGGGTACAGAGCAGTACTTC
TRBJ2-5 | TRBV28 | . | . | CASSPTETQYF | TGTGCCAGCAGTCCTACAGAGACCCAGTACTTC
TRBJ2-7 | TRBV5-1 | once | . | CASSETGDYEQYF | TGCGCCAGCAGCGAGACAGGAGACTACGAGCAGTACTTC
TRBJ1-1 | TRBV19 | . | . | CATSDPRGGSTEAFF | TGTGCCACCTCGGACCCTCGGGGGGGGAGCACTGAAGCTTTCTTT
TRBJ1-6 | TRBV6-1 | . | . | CASSELVNSPLHF | TGTGCCAGCAGTGAGTTAGTCAATTCACCCCTCCACTTT
TRBJ2-7 | TRBV30 | . | . | CAWSQTYEQYF | TGTGCCTGGAGCCAAACCTACGAGCAGTACTTC
TRBJ2-7 | TRBV12-3/TRBV12-4 | . | . | CASRSYYEQYF | TGTGCCAGCAGGTCTTACTACGAGCAGTACTTC
TRBJ2-7 | TRBV19 | . | . | CASSMSGDYEQYF | TGTGCCAGTAGTATGTCAGGGGACTACGAGCAGTACTTC
TRBJ2-5 | TRBV6-2/TRBV6-3 | . | TRBD1 | CASSLAGTGLQTQYF | TGTGCCAGCAGTTTGGCCGGGACAGGGTTACAGACCCAGTACTTC
TRBJ1-5 | TRBV19 | . | TRBD1 | CASSSGTGGSNQPQHF | TGTGCCAGTAGTTCGGGGACAGGCGGTAGCAATCAGCCCCAGCATTTT
TRBJ2-2 | TRBV20-1 | . | TRBD2 | CSASHHGRYTGELFF | TGCAGTGCTAGTCACCACGGGAGGTATACCGGGGAGCTGTTTTTT
TRBJ1-6 | TRBV6-5 | once | . | CATRFDSPYNSPLHF | TGTGCCACACGATTTGACAGTCCCTATAATTCACCCCTCCACTTT
TRBJ2-7 | TRBV11-2 | . | TRBD1 | CASSLGPTGTYEQYF | TGTGCCAGCAGCTTAGGGCCGACAGGGACCTACGAGCAGTACTTC
TRBJ1-4 | TRBV12-3/TRBV12-4 | . | . | CASSGANEKLFF | TGTGCCAGCAGTGGAGCTAATGAAAAACTGTTTTTT
TRBJ2-3 | TRBV5-4 | . | . | CASSSLDSSTDTQYF | TGTGCCAGCAGCTCACTGGACAGCAGCACAGATACGCAGTATTTT
TRBJ2-7 | TRBV30 | . | TRBD2 | CACPGASGSYEQYF | TGTGCCTGCCCCGGGGCTAGCGGGAGCTACGAGCAGTACTTC
TRBJ2-7 | TRBV5-1 | . | TRBD1 | CASSLAGTGFYEQYF | TGCGCCAGCAGCTTGGCCGGGACAGGGTTCTACGAGCAGTACTTC
TRBJ2-3 | TRBV18 | . | . | CASSPGGSGGTDTQYF | TGTGCCAGCTCACCAGGAGGTTCTGGCGGCACAGATACGCAGTATTTT
TRBJ2-1 | TRBV7-2 | once | TRBD2 | CASSSGLVNEQFF | TGTGCCAGCAGCTCGGGACTAGTCAATGAGCAGTTCTTC
TRBJ1-1 | TRBV6-5 | . | . | CASSHLGGDTEAFF | TGTGCCAGCAGCCACCTAGGCGGGGACACTGAAGCTTTCTTT
TRBJ2-5 | TRBV5-5 | . | TRBD2 | CASSLVGSGGAYQETQYF | TGTGCCAGCAGCTTGGTGGGTAGCGGGGGGGCCTACCAAGAGACCCAGTACTTC
TRBJ2-3 | TRBV10-3 | . | TRBD2 | CAISESSGTSGPTDTQYF | TGTGCCATCAGTGAGTCCTCCGGGACTAGCGGCCCCACAGATACGCAGTATTTT
TRBJ1-6 | TRBV5-6 | few | . | CASSAPFDGVRPLHF | TGTGCCAGCAGCGCGCCCTTCGACGGAGTTAGGCCCCTCCACTTT
TRBJ2-3 | TRBV4-3 | once | . | CASSQALTRGSSSDTQYF | TGCGCCAGCAGCCAGGCCCTGACTAGGGGATCTTCGTCGGATACGCAGTATTTT
TRBJ2-1 | TRBV27 | . | TRBD2 | CASSKKRGGYNEQFF | TGTGCCAGCAGCAAGAAGCGGGGGGGCTACAATGAGCAGTTCTTC
TRBJ2-7 | TRBV6-2/TRBV6-3 | . | . | CASSSIGRGTTYEQYF | TGTGCCAGCAGCTCCATAGGGCGGGGAACCACCTACGAGCAGTACTTC